These T cell receptor beta chains were read from a single sample in a study of T cell repertoires in cytomegalovirus infection. One entry per CDR3 protein, called by TCRdb with MiXCR from the reads. This sample yields about 830,000 distinct CDR3 sequences, of which over 25% are seen a single time; around an eighth belongs to the top ten. The antigens for these receptors are not known. The specimen was cultured CD8+ T cells from PBMCs, collected from culture after CMV antigen stimulation. The receptor source for this set is a human donor in good health (CMV status not recorded). Some clones in this sample may be carry-over from other donors' samples. CDR3s include the opening cysteine and the closing phenylalanine or tryptophan. A D gene is named only where the DNA matches it firmly. Clone sizes are given selectively: once, few, many, or a class where the clone is expanded.

d_call,v_call,clone_size,j_call,cdr3_aa,cdr3_nt
.,TRBV4-1,.,TRBJ1-1,CASSQSRGATEAFF,TGCGCCAGCAGCCAATCGCGAGGGGCCACTGAAGCTTTCTTT
.,TRBV20-1,.,TRBJ2-1,CSARDMWEESTADNEQFF,TGCAGTGCTAGAGATATGTGGGAGGAAAGCACCGCGGACAATGAGCAGTTCTTC
.,TRBV7-6,many,TRBJ2-3,CASSLAPVDTDTQYF,TGTGCCAGCAGCTTAGCCCCTGTTGACACAGATACGCAGTATTTT
.,TRBV27,.,TRBJ1-4,CASARTYPQMGTTNEKLFF,TGTGCCAGCGCCCGGACGTACCCCCAAATGGGAACAACTAATGAAAAACTGTTTTTT
TRBD1,TRBV2,.,TRBJ1-4,CASSYDRGRATNEKLFF,TGTGCCAGCAGTTACGACAGGGGGCGGGCAACTAATGAAAAACTGTTTTTT
.,TRBV19,few,TRBJ2-1,CASRADSHNEQFF,TGTGCCAGTAGAGCGGACAGCCACAATGAGCAGTTCTTC
.,TRBV7-9,.,TRBJ1-1,CASSPPGGPTEAFF,TGTGCCAGCAGCCCCCCGGGGGGTCCGACTGAAGCTTTCTTT
.,TRBV12-3/TRBV12-4,.,TRBJ2-2,CASTPPEKRHTGELFF,TGTGCCAGCACCCCCCCTGAGAAGAGGCACACCGGGGAGCTGTTTTTT
.,TRBV7-2,many,TRBJ1-2,CASSSYGYTF,TGTGCCAGCAGCTCCTATGGCTACACCTTC
.,TRBV27,.,TRBJ1-1,CASSLSRSTNTEAFF,TGTGCCAGCAGTTTATCCCGCTCTACCAACACTGAAGCTTTCTTT
TRBD2,TRBV7-9,few,TRBJ2-5,CASSESRLAGATQETQYF,TGTGCCAGCAGCGAATCCCGACTAGCGGGGGCTACCCAAGAGACCCAGTACTTC
.,TRBV28,many,TRBJ1-2,CASRPPQNNYGYTF,TGTGCCAGCAGACCCCCCCAGAATAACTATGGCTACACCTTC
.,TRBV2,.,TRBJ1-6,CASGWRLNSPLHF,TGTGCCAGCGGTTGGCGACTAAATTCACCCCTCCACTTT
.,TRBV2,few,TRBJ2-7,CASSGRIYEQYF,TGTGCCAGCAGTGGCCGAATATACGAGCAGTACTTC
TRBD1,TRBV7-2,many,TRBJ2-7,CASSVGSGTGTYEQYF,TGTGCCAGCAGCGTAGGCTCCGGGACAGGGACCTACGAGCAGTACTTC
.,TRBV4-1,.,TRBJ1-6,CASSQIERKNSPLHF,TGCGCCAGCAGCCAGATCGAGAGAAAGAATTCACCCCTCCACTTT
.,TRBV7-9,few,TRBJ1-1,CASSLKVRGVEAFF,TGTGCCAGCAGCTTAAAGGTTCGGGGGGTAGAAGCTTTCTTT